This is a list of T cell receptor beta chains from one sample in a study of blood T cell repertoires in COVID-19. TCRdb's table, derived via immunoSEQ multiplex PCR, lists solely in-frame clones and lacks some. This sample has about 220,000 clones; roughly 75% occur once, and the top ten carry approximately 6.6%. The sequenced sample was peripheral blood. These receptors were obtained from a woman in her seventies with acute or convalescent COVID-19. The CDR3 runs from the conserved cysteine through the conserved F or W. A D gene is named only where the DNA matches it firmly. Only some rows state a clone size, as once, few, many or a class for expanded clones.

j_gene	abundance	len	v_gene	d_gene	CDR3nt	CDR3aa
TRBJ2-3	NA	13	TRBV5-4	NA	TGTGCCAGCGGGCTGGATGGGGGGGCAGCGCAGTATTTT	CASGLDGGAAQYF
TRBJ2-2	NA	13	TRBV10-3	TRBD2	TGTGCCATCACTGCAGCGGGATCCGGGGAGCTGTTTTTT	CAITAAGSGELFF
TRBJ2-5	NA	14	TRBV2	TRBD2	TGTGCCAGCGGGGAAGTAGCGGGGGAGGCGACCCAGTACTTC	CASGEVAGEATQYF
TRBJ1-4	NA	12	TRBV2	NA	TGTGCCAGCGCGGGGGACGGCGAAAAACTGTTTTTT	CASAGDGEKLFF
TRBJ1-1	NA	12	TRBV12-3/TRBV12-4	NA	TGTGCCAGCAGTTCATATACAGGGTCGGCTTTCTTT	CASSSYTGSAFF
TRBJ1-4	NA	13	TRBV2	NA	TGTGCCAGCTTCGGAGGACGTAATGAAAAACTGTTTTTT	CASFGGRNEKLFF
TRBJ2-3	NA	15	TRBV7-2	NA	TGTGCCAGCAGCCTACGGACAGAATTAACAGATACGCAGTATTTT	CASSLRTELTDTQYF
TRBJ1-6	few	14	TRBV30	TRBD1	TGTGCCTTCACAGGGGCCCTTTATAATTCACCCCTCCACTTT	CAFTGALYNSPLHF
TRBJ2-3	NA	13	TRBV7-2	NA	TGTGCCAGCAGCTTAATGGGGGGAGATACGCAGTATTTT	CASSLMGGDTQYF
TRBJ2-3	NA	15	TRBV27	NA	TGTGCCAGCAGTTCTCCAATGGGCGGAGGAGATACGCAGTATTTT	CASSSPMGGGDTQYF
TRBJ2-4	once	13	TRBV10-3	TRBD1	TGTGCCACCGCACAGGGGGACAAAAACATTCAGTACTTC	CATAQGDKNIQYF
TRBJ2-3	NA	11	TRBV12-3/TRBV12-4	TRBD2	TGTGCCAGCCAGCGGGGGACGACTCGGTATTTT	CASQRGTTRYF
TRBJ2-1	NA	17	TRBV29-1	TRBD2	TGCAGCGTCACGGGACTAGCGGGCCTGAGCTCCTACAATGAGCAGTTCTTC	CSVTGLAGLSSYNEQFF
TRBJ2-2	NA	12	TRBV12-3/TRBV12-4	NA	TGTGCCAGCAGTTTCGGGGTCGGGGAGCTGTTTTTT	CASSFGVGELFF
TRBJ1-4	NA	15	TRBV6-5	NA	TGTGCCAGCAGTCTCTCTTTAACAGTAGATGAAAAACTGTTTTTT	CASSLSLTVDEKLFF
TRBJ1-4	few	16	TRBV4-1	NA	TGCGCCAGCAGCCAAGCGAGGGCAGTAGCTAATGAAAAACTGTTTTTT	CASSQARAVANEKLFF
TRBJ2-2	NA	16	TRBV4-2	NA	TGTGCCAGCAGCCAAGGCGTCAGGGAAAGTATTGGGGAGCTGTTTTTT	CASSQGVRESIGELFF
TRBJ1-2	NA	14	TRBV5-5	NA	TGTGCCAGCAGCTTGGATGGGGGGAAGGCTGGCTACACCTTC	CASSLDGGKAGYTF
TRBJ1-2	NA	14	TRBV19	NA	TGTGCCAGTAGACCCAGGGTTTTTGGGTATGGCTACACCTTC	CASRPRVFGYGYTF
TRBJ1-5	NA	17	TRBV5-1	TRBD1	TGCGCCAGCAGCTCAATAGTCAGGGGGCGTCCTAATCAGCCCCAGCATTTT	CASSSIVRGRPNQPQHF
TRBJ2-3	NA	13	TRBV11-2	NA	TGTGCCAGCTTGGGCGGGGGCACAGATACGCAGTATTTT	CASLGGGTDTQYF
TRBJ2-3	NA	16	TRBV7-2	TRBD2	TGTGCCAGCAGCACCGCTAGCGGGGGGTGGGTAGATACGCAGTATTTT	CASSTASGGWVDTQYF
TRBJ2-7	NA	13	TRBV11-2	TRBD1	TGTGCCAGCAGTCGGGACAGGGCCTACGAGCAGTACTTC	CASSRDRAYEQYF
TRBJ1-6	NA	14	TRBV5-1	TRBD1	TGCGCCAGCAGTCCGGGACAGGGGGAATCACCCCTCCACTTT	CASSPGQGESPLHF
TRBJ1-2	NA	13	TRBV5-1	NA	TGCGCCAGCAGCTTAAGTGCAGGGGATGGCTACACCTTC	CASSLSAGDGYTF
TRBJ1-5	NA	15	TRBV6-5	TRBD1	TGTGCCAGCACCCAGGGGGGTTATAGCAATCAGCCCCAGCATTTT	CASTQGGYSNQPQHF
TRBJ1-1	NA	14	TRBV14	NA	TGTGCCAGCAGCCAATATACGGGGAACACTGAAGCTTTCTTT	CASSQYTGNTEAFF
TRBJ2-6	once	17	TRBV7-9	NA	TGTGCCAGCAGCTTAGTGTCGGGGAACTCTGGGGCCAACGTCCTGACTTTC	CASSLVSGNSGANVLTF
TRBJ1-1	NA	14	TRBV25-1	NA	TGTGCCAGCAGTCCCCGTGGGGGGATAGCTGAAGCTTTCTTT	CASSPRGGIAEAFF